This TCR beta chain emerged from a study of blood T cell repertoires in COVID-19. On the study more broadly: The United States, Italy and Spain were the sources of the acute and convalescent COVID-19 samples.

In the authors' methods: Using reference gene primer amplification, nucleated cell counts were estimated. Clones were read by immunoSEQ multiplex PCR, and TCRdb kept only the in-frame ones, dropping some. Clonal size and the V and J genes are those of that table, whereas D and trimming came from the DNA. The table has 450,000 to 600,000 clones, approximately 90% seen once; the top ten hold roughly 0.72%. The study recruited people aged roughly 18 to 100 years across 20 to 30 US areas. From germline, CDR1 is MNHEY and CDR2 SVGAGI. The CDR3 sequence is 15 residues long. V lost 6 bases, J lost 3 bases, and 10 bases stayed unmatched.

Sequencing input: PBMCs or T cells enriched from blood (not recorded which). The chain combines TRBV6-5 with TRBJ1-2; 7 bases agree with TRBD1. The TCR originated in a woman between 18 and 29 years old who had recovered from COVID-19. CDR3 region: CASRAGTAVDYGYTF. In DNA, the CDR3 is TGTGCCAGCAGAGCCGGGACAGCGGTTGACTATGGCTACACCTTC.